A selection of T cell receptor beta chains follows, all from one sample in a study of T cell responses to AZD1222 COVID-19 vaccine. Libraries were prepared by immunoSEQ multiplex PCR; TCRdb keeps only in-frame clonotypes and omits some of them. The sample records roughly 99,000 clones, approximately 90% being singletons. This sample comprised peripheral blood, obtained 28 days after the second AZD1222 dose. The source is an adult who received the AZD1222 COVID-19 vaccine. The CDR3 runs from the conserved cysteine through the conserved F or W. A D gene is named only where the DNA matches it firmly. Rows give clone size only sometimes, using once, few, many, or a class for an expanded clone.

cdr3_aa | d_call | j_call | clone_size | v_call
CASIPPQGFYEQYF | - | TRBJ2-7 | once | TRBV5-5
CASSLQALSGNTIYF | - | TRBJ1-3 | - | TRBV7-2
CASSSTSVSYNEQFF | TRBD2 | TRBJ2-1 | - | TRBV5-1
CASKDQGGNSPLHF | TRBD1 | TRBJ1-6 | - | TRBV6-5
CASSLGQDANYGYTF | - | TRBJ1-2 | - | TRBV7-2
CASSQNSGGSKETQYF | TRBD2 | TRBJ2-5 | - | TRBV7-2
CASSLTGTEAFF | - | TRBJ1-1 | - | TRBV7-9
CASSQDRTGKWNEQYF | TRBD1 | TRBJ2-7 | - | TRBV4-3
CSGGTGAEAFF | TRBD1 | TRBJ1-1 | - | TRBV20-1
CATSGPAQGYTF | - | TRBJ1-2 | - | TRBV24-1
CASKTGGAAEKLFF | - | TRBJ1-4 | - | TRBV7-2
CATSPAAANYGYTF | - | TRBJ1-2 | - | TRBV24-1
CASSLGDLPGNTIYF | - | TRBJ1-3 | - | TRBV5-1
CASSQDLEYGYTF | - | TRBJ1-2 | - | TRBV7-9
CAWSGGSYGYTF | - | TRBJ1-2 | - | TRBV30
CASGPKGNTIYF | - | TRBJ1-3 | - | TRBV21-1
CASSSRTSSSTDTQYF | TRBD2 | TRBJ2-3 | - | TRBV9
CASSPGGLSTDTQYF | - | TRBJ2-3 | - | TRBV7-3
CASSEGLVWAVEAFF | - | TRBJ1-1 | - | TRBV6-1
CASSSWTGGNYGYTF | TRBD1 | TRBJ1-2 | - | TRBV27
CASSPTGQGRYNEQFF | TRBD1 | TRBJ2-1 | - | TRBV4-3
CASSFRDRDYEQYF | TRBD1 | TRBJ2-7 | - | TRBV5-1
CASSLGQGTVNTEAFF | TRBD1 | TRBJ1-1 | - | TRBV5-1
CASSEGINQPQHF | - | TRBJ1-5 | - | TRBV6-4
CASRGGVGGEQYF | TRBD2 | TRBJ2-7 | - | TRBV10-2
CASSPGPFHDSPLHF | - | TRBJ1-6 | - | TRBV5-1
CASSPGGQTGQPQHF | TRBD1 | TRBJ1-5 | - | TRBV19
CASSFPTGELFF | - | TRBJ2-2 | - | TRBV3-1/TRBV3-2
CASSLDDYSLGSYEQYF | - | TRBJ2-7 | - | TRBV11-2
CASSEGGPGSMVNEQFF | - | TRBJ2-1 | - | TRBV2
CASSPTGGNSPLHF | TRBD1 | TRBJ1-6 | - | TRBV6-2/TRBV6-3
CATSESPGGGSYEQYF | - | TRBJ2-7 | few | TRBV24-1
CAWSVGGSTYEQYF | TRBD1 | TRBJ2-7 | - | TRBV30
CASSGQRGLSYNEQFF | TRBD2 | TRBJ2-1 | - | TRBV7-2
CASSRPLAGSVNEQFF | TRBD2 | TRBJ2-1 | - | TRBV28
CASSLRLTGGQETQYF | - | TRBJ2-5 | - | TRBV7-2